This T cell receptor beta chain comes out of a study of T cell responses to AZD1222 COVID-19 vaccine. The study's findings and limits: Recipients of AZD1222 seropositive at baseline numbered only five or six. Repertoires were obtained solely post-peak T cell response. Donors skewed white British and female; clonal diversity was possibly underestimated. Regions 160-218 and 743-854 held dominance among vaccine-associated CD4 TCRs, which spanned spike.

This clone was seen a single time. The antigen is unknown. With V trimmed by 6 bases and J by 8 bases, 8 bases remained unmatched. This CDR3 region has 15 residues. Germline V gene lookup returns CDR1 MDHEN and CDR2 SYDVKM. Here immunoSEQ multiplex PCR was the method, and the copy in TCRdb shows in-frame clones only, minus some. The data contain around 150,000 clones, 90% to 95% of them singletons. The TCR comes from an adult who received the AZD1222 COVID-19 vaccine. Specimen: peripheral blood, collected 28 days after the second AZD1222 dose. V and J are TRBV28 and TRBJ1-6; 9 nucleotides match TRBD1. The CDR3 nucleotides are TGTGCCAGCAGACCATCGGGACAGGGTCATTCACCCCTCCACTTT. Translation: CASRPSGQGHSPLHF.